This T cell receptor (beta chain) was found in a study of cytomegalovirus exposure and HLA in healthy donors. Whole-study findings and limits: Accurate prediction of most subjects' HLA-A and HLA-B alleles from TCR beta sequences was reported.

Concerning this clone itself: The antigen is undetermined. At one boundary the junction diverges from the germline segment, which might be a read error.

PCR primers comprised 60 Vbeta and 13 Jbeta primers. Some clones are missing from TCRdb's copy, which holds only in-frame ones; the method was immunoSEQ multiplex PCR. The sample records approximately 130,000 clones, 60% to 80% being singletons. The source of this sequence is a man between 45 and 60 years old in good health and CMV-seropositive. Specimen: PBMCs.

The CDR3 DNA sequence: TGCGCCAGCAGCCAAGTGAGGGGGTATAGTTCACCCCTCCACTTT. Translation: CASSQVRGYSSPLHF. The genes are TRBV4-1 and TRBJ1-6, with D possibly TRBD1 on 6 matching bases. This CDR3 region has 15 residues. Germline assignment: CDR1 MGHRA and CDR2 YSYEKL.